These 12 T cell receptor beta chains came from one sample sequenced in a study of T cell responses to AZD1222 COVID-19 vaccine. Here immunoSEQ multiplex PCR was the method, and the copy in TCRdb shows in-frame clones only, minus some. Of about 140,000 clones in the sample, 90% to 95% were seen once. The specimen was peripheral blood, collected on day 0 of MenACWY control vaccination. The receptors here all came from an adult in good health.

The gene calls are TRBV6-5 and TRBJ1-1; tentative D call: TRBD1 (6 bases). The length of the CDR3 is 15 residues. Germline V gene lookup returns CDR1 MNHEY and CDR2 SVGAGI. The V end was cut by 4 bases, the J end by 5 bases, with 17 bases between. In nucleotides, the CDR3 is TGTGCCAGCAGTTTCCTGCAGGGGCGAGAAACTGAAGCTTTCTTT. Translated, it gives CASSFLQGRETEAFF.

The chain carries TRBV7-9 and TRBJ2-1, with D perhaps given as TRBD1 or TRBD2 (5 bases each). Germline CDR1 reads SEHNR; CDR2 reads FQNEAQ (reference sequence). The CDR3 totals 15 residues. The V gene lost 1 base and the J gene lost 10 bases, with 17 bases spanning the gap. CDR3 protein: CASSLGGMLELEQFF. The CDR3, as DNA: TGTGCCAGCAGCTTAGGGGGGATGTTGGAACTAGAGCAGTTCTTC.

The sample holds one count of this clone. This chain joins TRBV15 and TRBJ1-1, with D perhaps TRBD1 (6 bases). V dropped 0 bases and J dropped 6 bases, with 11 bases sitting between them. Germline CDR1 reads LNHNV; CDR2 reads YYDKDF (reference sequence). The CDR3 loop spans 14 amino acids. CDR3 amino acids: CATSRDQGLAEAFF. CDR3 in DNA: TGTGCCACCAGCAGAGATCAGGGGCTTGCTGAAGCTTTCTTT.

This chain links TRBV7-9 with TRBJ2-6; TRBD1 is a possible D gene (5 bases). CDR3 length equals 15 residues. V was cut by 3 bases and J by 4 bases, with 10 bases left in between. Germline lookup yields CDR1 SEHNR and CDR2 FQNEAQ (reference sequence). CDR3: CASSFQGVGANVLTF. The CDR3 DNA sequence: TGTGCCAGCAGCTTTCAAGGGGTGGGGGCCAACGTCCTGACTTTC.

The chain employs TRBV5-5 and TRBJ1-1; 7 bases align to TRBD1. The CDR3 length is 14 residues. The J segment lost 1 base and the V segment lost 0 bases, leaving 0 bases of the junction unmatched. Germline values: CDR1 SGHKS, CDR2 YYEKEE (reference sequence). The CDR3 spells CASSLGTGNTEAFF. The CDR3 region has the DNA TGTGCCAGCAGCTTGGGGACAGGGAACACTGAAGCTTTCTTT.

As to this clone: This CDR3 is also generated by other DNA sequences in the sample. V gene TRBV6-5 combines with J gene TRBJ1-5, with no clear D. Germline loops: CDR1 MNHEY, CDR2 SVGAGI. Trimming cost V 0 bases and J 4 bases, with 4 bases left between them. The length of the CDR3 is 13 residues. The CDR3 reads CASSYSRNQPQHF. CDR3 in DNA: TGTGCCAGCAGTTACTCCCGGAATCAGCCCCAGCATTTT.

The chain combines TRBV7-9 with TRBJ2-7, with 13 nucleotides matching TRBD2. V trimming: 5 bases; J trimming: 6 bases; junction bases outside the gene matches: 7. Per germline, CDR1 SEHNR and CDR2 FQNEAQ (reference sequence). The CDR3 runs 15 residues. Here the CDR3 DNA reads TGTGCCAGCAGCGTCGGGGGACTAGCGGGATTCGAGCAGTACTTC. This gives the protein CASSVGGLAGFEQYF. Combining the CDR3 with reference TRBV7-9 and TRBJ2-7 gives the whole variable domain DTGVSQNPRHKITKRGQNVTFRCDPISEHNRLYWYRQTLGQGPEFLTYFQNEAQLEKSRLLSDRFSAERPKGSFSTLEIQRTEQGDSAMYLCASSVGGLAGFEQYFGPGTRLTVT.

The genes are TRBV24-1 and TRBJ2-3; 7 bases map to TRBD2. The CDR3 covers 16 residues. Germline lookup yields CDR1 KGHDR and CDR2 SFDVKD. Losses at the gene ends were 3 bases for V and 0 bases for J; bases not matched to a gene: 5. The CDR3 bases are TGTGCCACCAGTGATGGGTGGGAGGGAAGCACAGATACGCAGTATTTT. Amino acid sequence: CATSDGWEGSTDTQYF.

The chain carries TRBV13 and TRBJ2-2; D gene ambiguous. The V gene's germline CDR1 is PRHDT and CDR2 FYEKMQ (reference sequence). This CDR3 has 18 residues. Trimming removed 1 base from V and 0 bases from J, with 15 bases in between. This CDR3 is CASSLEPSLGTNTGELFF. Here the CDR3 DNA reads TGTGCCAGCAGCTTAGAACCGTCTTTAGGGACGAACACCGGGGAGCTGTTTTTT.

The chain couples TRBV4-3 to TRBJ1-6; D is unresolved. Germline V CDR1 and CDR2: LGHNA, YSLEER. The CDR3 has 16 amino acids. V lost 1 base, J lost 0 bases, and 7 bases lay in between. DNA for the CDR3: TGCGCCAGCAGCCAAGGGTGGAACTCCTATAATTCACCCCTCCACTTT. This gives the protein CASSQGWNSYNSPLHF.

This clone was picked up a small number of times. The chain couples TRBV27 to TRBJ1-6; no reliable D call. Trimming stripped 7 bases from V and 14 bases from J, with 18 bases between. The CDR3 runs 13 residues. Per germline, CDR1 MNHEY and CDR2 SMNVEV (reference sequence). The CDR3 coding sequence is TGTGCCAGCACCCTGACTCCCTCACGGTCCCTCCACTTT. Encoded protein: CASTLTPSRSLHF.

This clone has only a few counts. The CDR3 DNA reads TGTGCCAGCAGCGATAGGACGCAAAGTGGCACTGAAGCTTTCTTT. This sequence encodes CASSDRTQSGTEAFF. The chain combines TRBV2 with TRBJ1-1, with D unclear. V was shortened by 6 bases and J by 4 bases, with 18 bases between the two germline ends. This CDR3 spans 15 amino acids. In germline, CDR1 is SNHLY, CDR2 FYNNEI.